The 30 T cell receptor beta chains reported below all come from one sample, sequenced in a study of blood T cell repertoires in COVID-19. Profiled with immunoSEQ multiplex PCR; TCRdb holds only in-frame clones, not every one. The table shows roughly 26,000 clones, with about 90% occurring only once. The material sequenced was peripheral blood. The receptors come from a human donor in a cohort sampled during active COVID-19.

This clone was recorded only once. One end of the junction is discordant with germline, which a read error may explain. CDR3 region: CVSATTPGQGSYEQYF. The CDR3, as DNA: TGTGTCAGCGCCACGACACCGGGACAGGGATCCTACGAGCAGTACTTC. The chain has TRBV2 and TRBJ2-7; 9 nucleotides align to TRBD1. This CDR3 spans 16 amino acids. The germline V gene encodes CDR1 SNHLY and CDR2 FYNNEI.

This rearrangement joins TRBV2 to TRBJ2-7; 11 nucleotides match TRBD1. Trimming took 5 bases from V and 2 from J; bases not matched to a gene: 2. CDR3 length equals 14 residues. CDR1 is SNHLY and CDR2 is FYNNEI in the germline V gene. The CDR3 sequence: CASSPGQGAYEQYF. The DNA of the CDR3 is TGTGCCAGCAGTCCGGGACAGGGGGCCTACGAGCAGTACTTC.

DNA of the CDR3: TGTGCCAGTAGTGCCCACCGGACAGGAATTAACTATGGCTACACCTTC. The encoded protein is CASSAHRTGINYGYTF. The rearrangement joins TRBV19 to TRBJ1-2; 7 bases map to TRBD1. Germline V CDR1 and CDR2: LNHDA, SQIVND (reference sequence). The ends lost 5 bases at V and 1 base at J; junction bases unmatched: 10. This CDR3 region has 16 residues.

The chain is built from TRBV7-6 and TRBJ2-3; a weak D match, TRBD2 (6 bases). Trimming removed 5 bases at V and 0 bases at J, with 12 bases between. Germline V lookup: CDR1 SGHVS, CDR2 FNYEAQ. This CDR3 region has 15 residues. CDR3: CASSLRDGSTDTQYF. CDR3 DNA: TGTGCCAGCAGCCTGCGGGACGGGAGCACAGATACGCAGTATTTT.

The V and J genes are TRBV11-2 and TRBJ1-1, with a tentative D call TRBD1 (5 bases). The CDR3 sequence is 16 residues long. V was cut by 7 bases and J by 0 bases, with 18 bases left in between. Per the germline V gene, CDR1 is SGHAT and CDR2 is FQNNGV. The chain's CDR3 is CASTGGADLLNTEAFF. The CDR3 nucleotides read TGTGCCAGCACAGGAGGGGCGGACCTCCTGAACACTGAAGCTTTCTTT.

The chain carries TRBV4-1 and TRBJ1-1; 7 positions match TRBD1. CDR1 is MGHRA and CDR2 is YSYEKL in the germline V gene. The CDR3 length is 17 residues. V was clipped by 1 base and J by 0 bases; unmatched bases: 8. The CDR3 loop is CASSQGMGQTMNTEAFF. CDR3 nucleotide sequence: TGCGCCAGCAGCCAAGGGATGGGACAGACAATGAACACTGAAGCTTTCTTT.

V and J are TRBV7-9 and TRBJ1-2; D is possibly TRBD1 (6 bases). Germline V gene data show CDR1 as SEHNR and CDR2 as FQNEAQ (reference sequence). V was pared by 5 bases and J by 5 bases, with 18 bases between. The CDR3 spans 15 residues. The CDR3 protein is CASSPAIRDKYGYTF. The CDR3 nucleotides read TGTGCCAGCAGCCCGGCGATACGGGACAAGTATGGCTACACCTTC.

The rearrangement links TRBV2 to TRBJ2-7, with 10 bases lining up with TRBD1. Per germline, CDR1 SNHLY and CDR2 FYNNEI. CDR3 size: 15 residues. The trim removed 4 bases at V and 0 bases at J, leaving 3 bases unmatched. In DNA form, the CDR3 reads TGTGCCAGCAGTGGGAGGACAGGGGGCTCCTACGAGCAGTACTTC. It codes for CASSGRTGGSYEQYF.

This chain uses TRBV7-9 with TRBJ2-7, with 9 bases that match TRBD2. CDR1 is SEHNR, CDR2 FQNEAQ, per germline (reference sequence). This CDR3 is 16 amino acids long. Unmatched junction bases numbered 9, after V lost 5 bases and J lost 1 base. The CDR3 DNA sequence: TGTGCCAGCAGCCACGGGGCGGGAGGGGGGTCCTACGAGCAGTACTTC. Protein: CASSHGAGGGSYEQYF.

The J gene is TRBJ1-2, the V gene TRBV6-5, with a tentative D call TRBD1 (5 bases). This CDR3 spans 13 amino acids. CDR1 is MNHEY and CDR2 is SVGAGI in the germline V gene. V lost 5 bases and J 8 bases, leaving 15 bases between the germline ends. DNA for the CDR3: TGTGCCAGCAGTCAGACAGAATTGTACGGCTACACCTTC. Protein sequence: CASSQTELYGYTF.

The chain uses TRBV4-1 and TRBJ1-1; D is possibly TRBD1 (5 bases). The CDR3 loop spans 15 amino acids. Germline V lookup: CDR1 MGHRA, CDR2 YSYEKL. The V gene lost 4 bases and the J gene lost 5 bases, with 17 bases spanning the gap. The CDR3 DNA sequence: TGCGCCAGCAGCCGAGGAGGGGACCCGCGGACTGAAGCTTTCTTT. This encodes CASSRGGDPRTEAFF.

Details on this clone: The junction shows a germline mismatch at one end, possibly a read error. Written as DNA, the CDR3 is TGTGCCAGCAGCTTAGGCGTACTTCAGCCCCAGCATTTT. It encodes CASSLGVLQPQHF. The chain links TRBV12-3 or TRBV12-4 to TRBJ1-5; D is uncertain. CDR3 length: 13 residues.

CDR3 in amino acids: CASSQGRGTDTQYF. The CDR3 DNA sequence: TGTGCCAGCAGCCAGGGGCGTGGCACAGATACGCAGTATTTT. The genes are TRBV7-7 and TRBJ2-3; perhaps TRBD1 as D (6 bases). The CDR3 contains 14 residues. The V and J ends lost 5 bases and 1 base respectively, with 10 bases between them. CDR1 is SSHAT and CDR2 is FNYEAQ in the germline V gene (reference sequence). The variable domain in full, with the rest retrieved from reference TRBV7-7 and TRBJ2-3, is GAGVSQSPRYKVTKRGQDVTLRCDPISSHATLYWYQQALGQGPEFLTYFNYEAQPDKSGLPSDRFSAERPEGSISTLTIQRTEQRDSAMYRCASSQGRGTDTQYFGPGTRLTVL.

The J gene is TRBJ2-1, the V gene TRBV7-6, with TRBD2 as a possible D gene (5 bases). V shed 5 bases and J shed 6 bases, with 17 bases lying between them. Germline V gene lookup returns CDR1 SGHVS and CDR2 FNYEAQ. This CDR3 contains 15 residues. The CDR3 region has the DNA TGTGCCAGCAGCCTTCAGACTACCCCCGCCAATGAGCAGTTCTTC. This codes for CASSLQTTPANEQFF.

The V call is TRBV27, the J call TRBJ1-1; the match to TRBD1 covers 9 bases. Germline V gene data show CDR1 as MNHEY and CDR2 as SMNVEV (reference sequence). The CDR3 is made up of 14 amino acids. The V segment lost 5 bases and the J segment 10 bases; nucleotides outside the gene matches: 11. Here the CDR3 reads CASSLDRGSLLAFF. The CDR3 DNA is TGTGCCAGCAGTCTGGACAGGGGTAGTTTGTTAGCTTTCTTT.

V gene TRBV5-5 combines with J gene TRBJ1-2; D possibly corresponds to TRBD1 (6 bases). The ends were cut back, 3 bases at V and 8 bases at J, with 14 bases in the middle. Germline loops: CDR1 SGHKS, CDR2 YYEKEE (reference sequence). This CDR3 spans 13 amino acids. The CDR3 sequence: CASSWGGEGGYTF. The CDR3 DNA follows: TGTGCCAGCAGCTGGGGGGGCGAGGGAGGCTACACCTTC.

V usage is TRBV5-1 and J usage is TRBJ2-2; 8 bases map to TRBD2. Trimming removed 0 bases from V and 3 bases from J; junction bases left unmatched: 10. The CDR3 extends over 18 amino acids. Germline V gene sequence: CDR1 SGHRS, CDR2 YFSETQ. The CDR3 protein is CASSLGIDRRGDTGELFF. The CDR3 nucleotides are TGCGCCAGCAGCTTGGGGATTGATAGGCGGGGGGACACCGGGGAGCTGTTTTTT.

CDR3 sequence reads: CASSWGQDRGDTEAFF. CDR3 bases: TGTGCCAGCAGTTGGGGCCAGGACAGGGGTGACACTGAAGCTTTCTTT. The rearrangement links TRBV27 to TRBJ1-1; 9 positions match TRBD1. The V and J ends lost 4 bases and 3 bases, in that order; junction bases with no gene match: 9. The CDR3 is 16 amino acids. The germline V gene has CDR1 MNHEY and CDR2 SMNVEV (reference sequence).

V gene TRBV2 combines with J gene TRBJ1-2, with 9 bases fitting TRBD1. Trimming took 6 bases from V and 8 from J; bases not matched to a gene: 10. The CDR3 spans 14 residues. The germline CDR1 and CDR2 sequences are SNHLY and FYNNEI. CDR3 nucleotide sequence: TGTGCCAGCAGGGACCGGGACAGGGATGGCGGCTACACCTTC. This codes for CASRDRDRDGGYTF.

This rearrangement joins TRBV2 to TRBJ2-7; maybe TRBD1 (6 bases). The CDR3 loop spans 14 amino acids. The germline V gene encodes CDR1 SNHLY and CDR2 FYNNEI. Trimming removed 8 bases at V and 1 base at J, with 15 bases between. The CDR3 DNA sequence: TGTGCCAGCTCTTGGGACACCACTTCCTACGAGCAGTACGTC. It translates to CASSWDTTSYEQYV.

This clone was detected once. V and J are TRBV28 and TRBJ1-2; 7 bases map to TRBD1. Germline loops: CDR1 MDHEN, CDR2 SYDVKM. There are 15 residues in the CDR3. The V gene end was trimmed by 6 bases and the J gene end by 1 base; junction bases not matched to a gene: 8. The CDR3 bases are TGTGCCAGCAGCTTTGCCGGGACAGTTAACTATGGCTACACCTTC. This sequence encodes CASSFAGTVNYGYTF.

The V gene is TRBV2, the J gene TRBJ2-1; 14 nucleotides line up with TRBD2. CDR1 and CDR2 from the germline V gene are SNHLY and FYNNEI. The CDR3 runs to 16 residues. Trimming cost V 2 bases and J 8 bases; bases outside gene matches: 5. For the CDR3, the DNA is TGTGCCAGCAGTGAAAAAAGACTAGCGGGGGGGGATGAGCAGTTCTTC. This encodes CASSEKRLAGGDEQFF.

This clone occurred once. The V gene is TRBV3-1 (or the pseudogene TRBV3-2), the J gene TRBJ1-2; 7 bases fit TRBD1. The CDR3 sequence is 15 residues long. The germline CDR1 and CDR2 sequences are LGHDT and YNNKEL (reference sequence). The trim removed 4 bases at V and 8 bases at J, leaving 13 bases unmatched. The CDR3 nucleotides read TGTGCCAGCAGCCTCCGAGGAAGTCAGGGGGACGGCTACACCTTC. Translating gives CASSLRGSQGDGYTF.

The chain joins TRBV12-5 to TRBJ2-1; 7 bases are shared with TRBD2. CDR3 size: 18 residues. V shed 1 base, J shed 3 bases, and the junction held 12 bases outside the gene matches. Germline V gives CDR1 LGHNT, CDR2 FRNRAP. The CDR3 coding sequence is TGTGCTAGTGGTTTGGACGCCCGGGCGGGAGTCCTCTACAATGAGCAGTTCTTC. It yields the protein CASGLDARAGVLYNEQFF.

This clone was seen only once. The rearrangement links TRBV5-5 to TRBJ2-1; possibly TRBD1 for D (7 bases). The germline gives CDR1 SGHKS, CDR2 YYEKEE (reference sequence). The germline V and J ends were trimmed by 1 base and 3 bases, with 8 bases remaining between them. This CDR3 is built from 14 residues. In DNA form, the CDR3 reads TGTGCCAGCAGCTTGCAGGGGGGCTACAATGAGCAGTTCTTC. Translated: CASSLQGGYNEQFF.

The chain has TRBV18 and TRBJ2-7; TRBD1 matches 9 bases. The J segment lost 2 bases and the V segment lost 3 bases, leaving 8 bases of the junction unmatched. Germline lookup yields CDR1 KGHSH and CDR2 LQKENI. The CDR3 has 16 amino acids. CDR3 DNA: TGTGCCAGCTCACCCCTAGTGGGACAGGGAACCTACGAGCAGTACGTC. This translates into CASSPLVGQGTYEQYV.

This chain connects TRBV5-4 to TRBJ2-3; possible D gene TRBD2, 5 bases. Trimming stripped 4 bases from V and 1 base from J, with 16 bases between. This CDR3 region has 16 residues. Germline lookup yields CDR1 SGHNT and CDR2 YYREEE (reference sequence). CDR3 DNA: TGTGCCAGCAGCCCTGGAGGCCAGGCTGGCACAGATACGCAGTATTTT. This sequence encodes CASSPGGQAGTDTQYF.

V gene TRBV9 combines with J gene TRBJ1-2; 11 bases match TRBD1. J lost 5 bases, V lost 4 bases, and 4 bases had no gene match. The germline CDR1 and CDR2 sequences are SGDLS and YYNGEE. The CDR3 is made up of 14 amino acids. CDR3 in DNA: TGTGCCAGCAGCCAAGGACAGGGGGCTTATGGCTACACCTTC. Translation gives CASSQGQGAYGYTF. The whole variable domain, filled in from reference TRBV9 and TRBJ1-2, reads DSGVTQTPKHLITATGQRVTLRCSPRSGDLSVYWYQQSLDQGLQFLIQYYNGEERAKGNILERFSAQQFPDLHSELNLSSLELGDSALYFCASSQGQGAYGYTFGSGTRLTVV.

This clone was seen a handful of times. For the CDR3, the DNA is TGCGCCAGCAGCTTGGTCAGGGGGAAAAACACCGGGGAGCTGTTTTTT. Amino acid sequence: CASSLVRGKNTGELFF. The J gene is TRBJ2-2, the V gene TRBV5-1; 7 positions match TRBD1. After removal of 0 bases from V and 2 bases from J, the junction contained 4 bases not matched to a gene. Germline CDR1 reads SGHRS; CDR2 reads YFSETQ. This CDR3 contains 16 residues.

The chain is built from TRBV3-1 (or the pseudogene TRBV3-2) and TRBJ2-5; 11 positions agree with TRBD2. V was clipped by 4 bases and J by 3 bases; unmatched bases: 7. There are 16 residues in the CDR3. The germline gives CDR1 LGHDT, CDR2 YNNKEL (reference sequence). The CDR3 loop is CASSPPRLAGKETQYF. The CDR3 nucleotides are TGTGCCAGCAGCCCCCCCCGACTAGCGGGAAAAGAGACCCAGTACTTC.